The 20 T cell receptor beta chains below were found in one sample sequenced in a study of Tregs in tolerant kidney transplant recipients. The method was immunoSEQ multiplex PCR; TCRdb's version includes in-frame clones alone and lacks a portion of them. The sample holds 85,000 to 95,000 clones; 90% to 95% are singletons and the top ten take roughly 4.7%. The sequencing sample was made of CD8+ T cells from blood. All receptors derive from a human donor in good health.

The chain has TRBV9 and TRBJ2-7; 9 nucleotides align to TRBD1. V shed 4 bases and J 0 bases; nucleotides not matched to a gene: 8. The CDR3 is 16 amino acids. Germline V gene lookup returns CDR1 SGDLS and CDR2 YYNGEE. This CDR3 reads CASSPRTGASSYEQYF. The CDR3 DNA is TGTGCCAGCAGCCCTCGGACAGGGGCTAGCTCCTACGAGCAGTACTTC.

The chain recombines TRBV4-2 with TRBJ2-7; D is uncertain. The V gene's germline CDR1 is LGHNA and CDR2 YNFKEQ. Trimming took 1 base from V and 1 from J, leaving 5 bases between them. The CDR3 has 13 residues. The CDR3 spells CASSQVESYEQYF. CDR3 nucleotides: TGTGCCAGCAGCCAAGTAGAGTCCTACGAGCAGTACTTC.

The V call is TRBV7-3, the J call TRBJ2-7, with 8 bases aligning to TRBD1. With 5 bases clipped from V and 4 bases from J, the junction kept 4 bases outside the gene matches. Germline assignment: CDR1 SGHTA and CDR2 FQGTGA. This CDR3 contains 13 residues. Here the CDR3 DNA reads TGTGCCAGCAGCCCAGGACAGGGATACGAGCAGTACTTC. Translation gives CASSPGQGYEQYF.

The chain couples TRBV11-2 to TRBJ2-7, with D unclear. The germline V gene has CDR1 SGHAT and CDR2 FQNNGV. The CDR3 consists of 11 residues. V gave up 3 bases and J gave up 6 bases, with 6 bases separating them. The CDR3 coding sequence is TGTGCCAGCAGCTTCTTTGGCGAGCAGTACTTC. Its protein product is CASSFFGEQYF.

This chain links TRBV6-1 with TRBJ2-7; TRBD2 is a possible D gene (5 bases). Trimming shortened V by 2 bases and J by 1 base, and 6 bases separated the two germline ends. Per germline, CDR1 MNHNS and CDR2 SASEGT. The CDR3 is 13 amino acids. Here the CDR3 DNA reads TGTGCCAGCAGTGAATGGAGGTCCTACGAGCAGTACTTC. This gives the protein CASSEWRSYEQYF.

The chain joins TRBV6-1 to TRBJ2-5, with 11 bases lining up with TRBD2. With V trimmed by 0 bases and J by 0 bases, 9 bases remained unmatched. This CDR3 region has 19 residues. The germline V gene has CDR1 MNHNS and CDR2 SASEGT. CDR3 sequence (DNA): TGTGCCAGCAGTGAAGCAGCTTTGACTAGCGGGGTGTACCAAGAGACCCAGTACTTC. This translates into CASSEAALTSGVYQETQYF.

The genes are TRBV5-1 and TRBJ2-1; 7 bases fit TRBD1. V lost 9 bases and J lost 3; bases outside the gene matches: 12. In germline, CDR1 is SGHRS, CDR2 YFSETQ. CDR3 length: 15 residues. In nucleotides, the CDR3 is TGCGCCACCCAACGGAACAGGGGTCACTACAATGAGCAGTTCTTC. It encodes CATQRNRGHYNEQFF.

The V gene is TRBV4-1, the J gene TRBJ2-7; the D gene is possibly TRBD2 (6 bases). Germline lookup yields CDR1 MGHRA and CDR2 YSYEKL. Between the trimmed V and J ends, which lost 4 bases and 0 bases, there was a span of 16 bases. The length of the CDR3 is 16 residues. The DNA of the CDR3 is TGCGCCAGCAGCCCCCCCCGGGGGACCACCTCCTACGAGCAGTACTTC. This encodes CASSPPRGTTSYEQYF.

The sample holds one count of this clone. The chain couples TRBV11-3 to TRBJ2-7, with D possibly called TRBD1 or TRBD2 (5 bases each). CDR3 length equals 13 residues. Germline V lookup: CDR1 SGHNT, CDR2 YENEEA. V was cut by 5 bases and J by 5 bases, with 13 bases left in between. CDR3 in DNA: TGTGCCAGCAGCGCCGGGACGTTCGACGAGCAGTACTTC. It is translated as CASSAGTFDEQYF.

The chain combines TRBV7-3 with TRBJ2-5; TRBD2 agrees at 8 bases. This CDR3 has 15 amino acids. Unmatched junction bases numbered 5, after V lost 3 bases and J lost 2 bases. Germline V gene data show CDR1 as SGHTA and CDR2 as FQGTGA. CDR3 in DNA: TGTGCCAGCAGCTTGATCGGCGGGGGGCAAGAGACCCAGTACTTC. Protein product: CASSLIGGGQETQYF.

This chain links TRBV27 with TRBJ2-5; D unresolved. Germline assignment: CDR1 MNHEY and CDR2 SMNVEV (reference sequence). The CDR3 sequence is 16 residues long. The V gene lost 5 bases and the J gene lost 1 base, with 17 bases spanning the gap. CDR3 DNA sequence: TGTGCCAGCAGTCCTACAGTCGCCGAAATCCAAGAGACCCAGTACTTC. Its protein product is CASSPTVAEIQETQYF.

V usage is TRBV6-5 and J usage is TRBJ1-2; D is unresolved. The V end was cut by 3 bases, the J end by 3 bases, with 8 bases between. CDR3 length equals 13 residues. Germline assignment: CDR1 MNHEY and CDR2 SVGAGI. DNA for the CDR3: TGTGCCAGCAGTTATGGAGCCTACTATGGCTACACCTTC. It yields the protein CASSYGAYYGYTF.

V usage is TRBV6-1 and J usage is TRBJ2-2; the D is unclear. Germline lookup yields CDR1 MNHNS and CDR2 SASEGT. This CDR3 has 15 amino acids. Trimming removed 4 bases from V and 0 bases from J, with 9 bases in between. The CDR3 DNA sequence: TGTGCCAGCAGTGTCTGGGCACCGAACACCGGGGAGCTGTTTTTT. Its translation is CASSVWAPNTGELFF.

The CDR3 DNA reads as TGTGCCAGCAGCCTATCGGGAACCGGGGCCCCAGATACGCAGTATTTT. Translation: CASSLSGTGAPDTQYF. This chain links TRBV9 with TRBJ2-3; D tentatively fits TRBD1 or TRBD2 (5 bases each). The CDR3 runs 16 residues. Germline lookup yields CDR1 SGDLS and CDR2 YYNGEE. V gave up 4 bases and J gave up 4 bases, with 19 bases separating them. Full variable domain (rest looked up from reference TRBV9 and TRBJ2-3): DSGVTQTPKHLITATGQRVTLRCSPRSGDLSVYWYQQSLDQGLQFLIQYYNGEERAKGNILERFSAQQFPDLHSELNLSSLELGDSALYFCASSLSGTGAPDTQYFGPGTRLTVL.

The V and J genes are TRBV7-9 and TRBJ2-7, with 10 bases lining up with TRBD1. The CDR3 length is 15 residues. CDR1 is SEHNR, CDR2 FQNEAQ, per germline (reference sequence). The junction had 6 bases not matched to a gene; V was cut back by 4 bases and J by 3 bases. CDR3 protein: CASSSWDRGFYEQYF. In DNA, the CDR3 is TGTGCCAGCAGCTCCTGGGACAGGGGTTTCTACGAGCAGTACTTC.

The chain employs TRBV4-2 and TRBJ2-7; D is ambiguous. The germline CDR1 and CDR2 sequences are LGHNA and YNFKEQ. V dropped 4 bases and J dropped 3 bases, with 13 bases sitting between them. The CDR3 totals 14 residues. CDR3 sequence: CASSPFSGDYEQYF. In DNA form, the CDR3 reads TGTGCCAGCAGCCCCTTTTCCGGAGACTACGAGCAGTACTTC.

This clone came up once. The chain employs TRBV11-3 and TRBJ2-7, with D possibly called TRBD1 or TRBD2 (6 bases each). The CDR3 runs 15 residues. The germline V gene encodes CDR1 SGHNT and CDR2 YENEEA. The V end was cut by 4 bases, the J end by 5 bases, with 18 bases between. The CDR3 loop reads CASSSRLGGGHEQYF. DNA for the CDR3: TGTGCCAGCAGCTCCCGACTAGGGGGTGGCCACGAGCAGTACTTC.

The chain employs TRBV9 and TRBJ2-3; either TRBD1 or TRBD2 may supply D (5 bases each). The V gene's germline CDR1 is SGDLS and CDR2 YYNGEE. The V end lost 0 bases, the J end lost 1 base, and 18 bases lay between the germline ends. The CDR3 is 18 amino acids. The CDR3 here is CASSVGTMTGRRTDTQYF. CDR3 bases: TGTGCCAGCAGCGTAGGGACCATGACGGGACGCCGCACAGATACGCAGTATTTT.

This clone appeared a single time. The V and J genes are TRBV6-5 and TRBJ1-1; weak D call: TRBD1 (5 bases). Germline loops: CDR1 MNHEY, CDR2 SVGAGI. V was trimmed by 0 bases and J by 4 bases, leaving 9 bases between them. The CDR3 covers 14 residues. The CDR3 DNA sequence: TGTGCCAGCAGTTACTCGGGGGGGACCACTGAAGCTTTCTTT. Amino acids: CASSYSGGTTEAFF.

The V gene is TRBV5-1, the J gene TRBJ2-5, with a weak D call TRBD1 (6 bases). This CDR3 has 15 amino acids. V shed 1 base and J shed 5 bases, with 15 bases lying between them. Germline V gene data show CDR1 as SGHRS and CDR2 as YFSETQ. CDR3 amino acids: CASSLPWGPSETQYF. CDR3 bases: TGCGCCAGCAGCTTGCCGTGGGGGCCTTCCGAGACCCAGTACTTC.